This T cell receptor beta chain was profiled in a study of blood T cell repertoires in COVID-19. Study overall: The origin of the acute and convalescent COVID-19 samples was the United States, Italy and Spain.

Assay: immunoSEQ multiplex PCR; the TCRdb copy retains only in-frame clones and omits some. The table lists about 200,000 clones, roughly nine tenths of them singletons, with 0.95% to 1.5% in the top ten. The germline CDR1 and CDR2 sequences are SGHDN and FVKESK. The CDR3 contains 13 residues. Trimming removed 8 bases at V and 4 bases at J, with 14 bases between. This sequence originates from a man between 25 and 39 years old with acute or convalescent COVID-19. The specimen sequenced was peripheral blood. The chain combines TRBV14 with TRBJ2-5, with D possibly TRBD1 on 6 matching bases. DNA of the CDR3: TGTGCCAGCTCCAGGGGTTTGGGAGAGACCCAGTACTTC. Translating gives CASSRGLGETQYF.